This TCR beta chain was found in a study of identifying expanded T cells in peripheral blood. Assay used: immunoSEQ multiplex PCR; TCRdb lists only in-frame clones, some missing. The table includes approximately 97,000 clones, more than 70% detected once. Germline CDR1 SNHLY, CDR2 FYNNEI. The junction had 9 bases not matched to a gene; V was cut back by 3 bases and J by 2 bases. CDR3 length equals 17 residues. The sample consisted of blood. This TCR was sampled from a person aged 18 to 75 in good health. V gene TRBV2 combines with J gene TRBJ1-4; TRBD1 aligns across 7 bases. The CDR3 DNA sequence: TGTGCCAGCAGTGACCTACAGGGGACTGGCACTAATGAAAAACTGTTTTTT. It specifies CASSDLQGTGTNEKLFF.